Presented here are 17 T cell receptor beta chains from one specimen sequenced in a study of T cell changes during pregnancy in multiple sclerosis. Measured with immunoSEQ multiplex PCR; TCRdb has only the in-frame clones, and not every one. The data contain 65,000 to 85,000 clones, nearly 95% of them singletons. The source was CD4+ T cells from peripheral blood mononuclear cells, collected after pregnancy. These receptors all stem from a female donor with multiple sclerosis, enrolled in a pregnancy study.

The chain is built from TRBV10-1 and TRBJ2-3; tentatively, D is TRBD2 (7 bases). Germline V gene lookup returns CDR1 WNHNN and CDR2 SYGVQD (reference sequence). The CDR3 is made up of 17 amino acids. V gave up 2 bases and J gave up 3 bases, with 18 bases separating them. The CDR3 coding sequence is TGCGCCAGCAGTGAGACGGGGGGCTTCCTCGGGACAGATACGCAGTATTTT. This encodes CASSETGGFLGTDTQYF.

The V gene is TRBV28, the J gene TRBJ1-6; a weak D match, TRBD1 (6 bases). There are 15 residues in the CDR3. CDR1 MDHEN and CDR2 SYDVKM come from the germline V gene. The ends were cut back, 8 bases at V and 13 bases at J, with 24 bases in the middle. This chain's CDR3 is CASSPRTVTENPLHF. CDR3 bases: TGTGCCAGCTCACCGAGGACAGTTACCGAAAATCCCCTCCACTTT.

This chain joins TRBV2 and TRBJ2-3; 7 nucleotides match TRBD1. The V segment lost 0 bases and the J segment 0 bases; nucleotides outside the gene matches: 3. Per germline, CDR1 SNHLY and CDR2 FYNNEI. This CDR3 spans 16 amino acids. CDR3 sequence reads: CASSEAVTGSTDTQYF. Written as DNA, the CDR3 is TGTGCCAGCAGTGAAGCCGTGACAGGGAGCACAGATACGCAGTATTTT.

The V and J genes are TRBV19 and TRBJ1-5; TRBD1 aligns across 8 bases. This CDR3 region has 16 residues. From germline, CDR1 is LNHDA and CDR2 SQIVND (reference sequence). Unmatched junction bases numbered 9, after V lost 6 bases and J lost 2 bases. The CDR3 protein is CASSDRGIGGNQPQHF. CDR3 nucleotide sequence: TGTGCCAGTAGCGACAGGGGAATAGGAGGCAATCAGCCCCAGCATTTT.

V usage is TRBV6-6 and J usage is TRBJ2-3; D is uncertain. The CDR3 consists of 15 residues. Trimming cost V 0 bases and J 5 bases, with 12 bases left between them. Germline V gene sequence: CDR1 MNHNY, CDR2 SVGAGI (reference sequence). The CDR3 region has the DNA TGTGCCAGCAGTTACTCGAAGGCTAGAGAAGATACGCAGTATTTT. Residues: CASSYSKAREDTQYF.

CDR3 DNA sequence: TGTGCCAGCAGTGACTATATCTCTGGAAACACCATATATTTT. Translated, it gives CASSDYISGNTIYF. V and J are TRBV6-1 and TRBJ1-3, with unresolved D. There are 14 residues in the CDR3. Trimming left V 3 bases short and J 0 bases short, with 6 bases between. Per the germline V gene, CDR1 is MNHNS and CDR2 is SASEGT.

CDR3 bases: TGTGCCAGCAGTGAACAGGAATCGACTGAAGCTTTCTTT. Its translation is CASSEQESTEAFF. V and J are TRBV2 and TRBJ1-1; D not resolved. V was cut by 2 bases and J by 5 bases, with 9 bases left in between. The CDR3 consists of 13 residues. The germline gives CDR1 SNHLY, CDR2 FYNNEI. Full variable domain (remainder filled in from reference TRBV2 and TRBJ1-1): EPEVTQTPSHQVTQMGQEVILRCVPISNHLYFYWYRQILGQKVEFLVSFYNNEISEKSEIFDDQFSVERPDGSNFTLKIRSTKLEDSAMYFCASSEQESTEAFFGQGTRLTVV.

The chain uses TRBV28 and TRBJ1-4; 9 bases match TRBD1. Germline CDR1 and CDR2: MDHEN and SYDVKM. The V gene end was trimmed by 2 bases and the J gene end by 8 bases; junction bases not matched to a gene: 6. The CDR3 is 15 amino acids. CDR3 sequence: CASSLGGTGREKLFF. The CDR3 DNA follows: TGTGCCAGCAGTTTAGGGGGGACAGGGAGAGAAAAACTGTTTTTT.

The chain carries TRBV7-8 and TRBJ1-1, with 9 positions matching TRBD1. Germline V gene data show CDR1 as SGHVS and CDR2 as FQNEAQ. The CDR3 has 16 amino acids. The V segment lost 5 bases and the J segment 4 bases; nucleotides outside the gene matches: 11. The CDR3 DNA is TGTGCCAGCAGCGGGGGACAGGGTGCCCCCGGCACTGAAGCTTTCTTT. Protein: CASSGGQGAPGTEAFF.

The gene calls are TRBV5-1 and TRBJ1-2; 10 nucleotides match TRBD1. V gave up 4 bases and J gave up 2 bases; unmatched junction bases: 8. The CDR3 runs 16 residues. Per germline, CDR1 SGHRS and CDR2 YFSETQ. This CDR3 reads CASSPAGTGVNYGYTF. In nucleotides, the CDR3 is TGCGCCAGCAGCCCCGCCGGGACAGGGGTGAACTATGGCTACACCTTC.

This chain connects TRBV5-4 to TRBJ1-5; a possible D gene is TRBD1 (5 bases). V was shortened by 2 bases and J by 7 bases, with 13 bases between the two germline ends. Per the germline V gene, CDR1 is SGHNT and CDR2 is YYREEE (reference sequence). The CDR3 contains 14 residues. The CDR3 nucleotides read TGTGCCAGCAGCTTCTTCGGGGGTGGGCAGCCCCAGCATTTT. The encoded protein is CASSFFGGGQPQHF.

This rearrangement joins TRBV7-9 to TRBJ1-2, with D uncertain. There are 13 residues in the CDR3. V lost 3 bases, J lost 6 bases, and 11 bases lay in between. Germline-derived CDR1 and CDR2 are SEHNR and FQNEAQ (reference sequence). Here the CDR3 reads CASSFRGRDGYTF. The CDR3 nucleotides are TGTGCCAGCAGCTTCCGGGGTAGGGATGGCTACACCTTC.

Here the CDR3 reads CASSTGTSGAYEQYF. The CDR3 DNA sequence: TGCGCCAGCAGCACAGGGACTAGCGGGGCCTACGAGCAGTACTTC. V is TRBV5-1 and J is TRBJ2-7; TRBD2 aligns across 13 bases. V shed 4 bases and J 2 bases; nucleotides not matched to a gene: 3. This CDR3 spans 15 amino acids. Per germline, CDR1 SGHRS and CDR2 YFSETQ.

The chain carries TRBV7-2 and TRBJ1-5; TRBD1 aligns across 8 bases. CDR3 length equals 16 residues. V shed 5 bases, J shed 1 base, and the junction held 7 bases outside the gene matches. The V gene's germline CDR1 is SGHTA and CDR2 FQGNSA. DNA for the CDR3: TGTGCCAGCAGCCCTAGGACAGGGCGAAGCAATCAGCCCCAGCATTTT. Translation gives CASSPRTGRSNQPQHF.

V usage is TRBV18 and J usage is TRBJ2-7; no clear D gene. Germline assignment: CDR1 KGHSH and CDR2 LQKENI. The CDR3 has 14 amino acids. Trimming took off 3 bases at V and 2 bases at J, with 11 bases between the two ends. CDR3 in DNA: TGTGCCAGCTCACCTACCCAGAACGCCTACGAGCAGTACTTC. This sequence encodes CASSPTQNAYEQYF.

The rearrangement links TRBV7-6 to TRBJ2-6, with D possibly matching TRBD2 (6 bases). The CDR3 totals 16 residues. Trimming stripped 2 bases from V and 3 bases from J, with 11 bases between. Germline assignment: CDR1 SGHVS and CDR2 FNYEAQ. The CDR3 loop is CASSLTGGGGANVLTF. CDR3 in DNA: TGTGCCAGCAGCTTAACCGGGGGAGGTGGGGCCAACGTCCTGACTTTC.

The chain recombines TRBV29-1 with TRBJ1-3, with TRBD1 matching over 11 bases. The CDR3 length is 14 residues. Germline CDR1 is SQVTM and CDR2 is ANQGSEA. V lost 4 bases, J lost 2 bases, and 1 base stayed unmatched. The CDR3 region is CSVVDRGPGNTIYF. The CDR3 region has the DNA TGCAGCGTTGTGGACAGGGGGCCTGGAAACACCATATATTTT.